This is a list of T cell receptor beta chains from one sample in a study of T cells in Graves' hyperthyroidism and ophthalmopathy. TCRdb fed the multiplex PCR reads into MiXCR, producing one record per CDR3 protein. This table has about 300,000 distinct CDR3 sequences, roughly a fifth appearing once. Sequenced: blood. These receptors originate from a man aged 50-59 years with Graves' ophthalmopathy. CDR3s include the opening cysteine and the closing phenylalanine or tryptophan. A D gene is named only where the DNA matches it firmly. Size is stated for part of the rows, as once, few or many counts, or as a class when the clone is expanded.

>.|TRBV30|TRBJ2-7|.
TGTGCCTGGAGTGAGCCCGAGCAGTACTTC
CAWSEPEQYF
>.|TRBV28|TRBJ1-2|.
TGTGCCAGCAGTTTAGGAGGGGGACTCTATGGCTACACCTTC
CASSLGGGLYGYTF
>many|TRBV18|TRBJ1-2|.
TGTGCCAGCTCTATTCCGGGACACAACTATGGCTACACCTTC
CASSIPGHNYGYTF
>many|TRBV11-2|TRBJ2-1|.
TGTGCCAGCAGCTCCCGACAGGCCCCACACTACAATGAGCAGTTCTTC
CASSSRQAPHYNEQFF
>.|TRBV5-1|TRBJ2-5|.
TGCGCCAGCAGCTCCTTGACCGGTCGGGAGACCCAGTACTTC
CASSSLTGRETQYF
>many|TRBV14|TRBJ2-4|TRBD1
TGTGCCAGCAGCCAAGTAGGGGGCAGAAACATTCAGTACTTC
CASSQVGGRNIQYF
>many|TRBV2|TRBJ2-7|.
TGTGCCAGCAGTGAAGCTCAAAGTTCTCTCCCGCCGCAGCAGTACTTC
CASSEAQSSLPPQQYF
>.|TRBV2|TRBJ2-5|TRBD1
TGTGCCAGCAGCCGGCACAGGGGCCCCCAAGAGACCCAGTACTTC
CASSRHRGPQETQYF
>many|TRBV12-3/TRBV12-4|TRBJ1-1|TRBD1
TGTGCCAGCAGTCGACAGGGACTTGGGGGCACTGAAGCTTTCTTT
CASSRQGLGGTEAFF
>few|TRBV9|TRBJ2-6|.
TGTGCCAGCACCCTCGGGCAGGGTGGCGGGGCCAACGTCCTGACTTTC
CASTLGQGGGANVLTF
>.|TRBV2|TRBJ2-1|.
TGTGCCAGCAGTGCAACAGGGTTGTTCGATGAGCAGTTCTTC
CASSATGLFDEQFF
>.|TRBV20-1|TRBJ2-4|.
TGCAGTGCTCCGGAGATAGCCAAAAACATTCAGTACTTC
CSAPEIAKNIQYF
>many|TRBV28|TRBJ2-7|.
TGTGCCAGCAGGGTAACAGGGCCCTCCTACGAGCAGTACTTC
CASRVTGPSYEQYF
>.|TRBV28|TRBJ2-5|TRBD2
TGTGCCAGCAGTGGTTCTAGCGGGAGTTACCAAGAGACCCAGTACTTC
CASSGSSGSYQETQYF